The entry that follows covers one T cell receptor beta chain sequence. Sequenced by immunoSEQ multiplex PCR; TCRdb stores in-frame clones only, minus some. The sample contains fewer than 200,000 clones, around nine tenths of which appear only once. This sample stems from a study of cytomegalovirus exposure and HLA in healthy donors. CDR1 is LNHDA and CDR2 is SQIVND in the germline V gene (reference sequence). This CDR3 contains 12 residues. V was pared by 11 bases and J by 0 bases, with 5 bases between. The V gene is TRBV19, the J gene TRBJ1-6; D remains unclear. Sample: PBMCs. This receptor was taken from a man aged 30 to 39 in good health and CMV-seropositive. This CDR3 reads CASSSYNSPLHF. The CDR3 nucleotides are TGTGCCTCAAGCTCCTATAATTCACCCCTCCACTTT. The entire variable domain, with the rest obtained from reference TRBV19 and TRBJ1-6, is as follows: DGGITQSPKYLFRKEGQNVTLSCEQNLNHDAMYWYRQDPGQGLRLIYYSQIVNDFQKGDIAEGYSVSREKKESFPLTVTSAQKNPTAFYLCASSSYNSPLHFGNGTRLTVT.